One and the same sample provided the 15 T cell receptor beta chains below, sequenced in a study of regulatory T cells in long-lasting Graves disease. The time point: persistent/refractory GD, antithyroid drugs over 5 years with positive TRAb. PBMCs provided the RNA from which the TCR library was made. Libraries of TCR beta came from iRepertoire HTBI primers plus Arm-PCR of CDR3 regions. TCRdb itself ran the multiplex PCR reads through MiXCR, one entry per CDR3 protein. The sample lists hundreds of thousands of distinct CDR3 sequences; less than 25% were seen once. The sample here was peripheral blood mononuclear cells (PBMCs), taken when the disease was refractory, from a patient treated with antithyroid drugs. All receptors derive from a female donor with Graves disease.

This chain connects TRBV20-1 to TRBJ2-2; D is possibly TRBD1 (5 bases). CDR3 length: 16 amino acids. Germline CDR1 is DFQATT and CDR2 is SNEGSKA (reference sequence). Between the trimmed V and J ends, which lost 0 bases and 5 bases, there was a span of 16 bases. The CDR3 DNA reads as TGCAGTGCTAGAGATCAACAGGACGGTAAAACCGGGGAGCTGTTTTTT. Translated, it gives CSARDQQDGKTGELFF.

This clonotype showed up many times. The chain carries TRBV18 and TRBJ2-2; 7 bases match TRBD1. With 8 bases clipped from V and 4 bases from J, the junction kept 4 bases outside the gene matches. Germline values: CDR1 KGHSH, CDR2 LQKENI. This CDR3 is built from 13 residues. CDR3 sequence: CASTDRSTGELFF. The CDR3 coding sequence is TGTGCCAGCACGGACAGGTCCACCGGGGAGCTGTTTTTT.

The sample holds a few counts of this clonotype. The CDR3 nucleotides are TGTGCCAGCAGTAAAGGACTAGCGGGAGGGTTATCCTACAATGAGCAGTTCTTC. Translated: CASSKGLAGGLSYNEQFF. The chain carries TRBV12-3 or TRBV12-4 and TRBJ2-1; TRBD2 matches 15 bases. Trimming took 5 bases from V and 1 from J; bases not matched to a gene: 6. The CDR3 runs 18 residues.

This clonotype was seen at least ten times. CDR3 sequence: CAWNPDRIQETQYF. As DNA, the CDR3 is TGTGCCTGGAATCCGGACAGGATACAAGAGACCCAGTACTTC. The V gene is TRBV30, the J gene TRBJ2-5; 7 positions agree with TRBD1. The CDR3 totals 14 residues. V lost 4 bases to trimming and J lost 2 bases; unmatched junction nucleotides: 7. Germline assignment: CDR1 GTSNPN and CDR2 SVGIG (reference sequence).

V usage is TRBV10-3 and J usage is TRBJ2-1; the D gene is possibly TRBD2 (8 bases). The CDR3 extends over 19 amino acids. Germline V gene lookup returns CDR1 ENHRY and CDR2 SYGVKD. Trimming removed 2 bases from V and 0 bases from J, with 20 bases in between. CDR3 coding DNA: TGTGCCATCAGTGAGAAACCAGATAGCGGGGACAGCTCCTACAATGAGCAGTTCTTC. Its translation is CAISEKPDSGDSSYNEQFF.

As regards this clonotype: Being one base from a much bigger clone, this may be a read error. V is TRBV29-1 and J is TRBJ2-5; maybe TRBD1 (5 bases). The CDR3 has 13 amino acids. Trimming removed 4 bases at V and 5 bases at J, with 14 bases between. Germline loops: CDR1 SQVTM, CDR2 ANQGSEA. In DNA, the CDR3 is TGCAGCGTTGTGGCAGACCCAGGGGAGACCCAGTACTTC. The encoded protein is CSVVADPGETQYF.

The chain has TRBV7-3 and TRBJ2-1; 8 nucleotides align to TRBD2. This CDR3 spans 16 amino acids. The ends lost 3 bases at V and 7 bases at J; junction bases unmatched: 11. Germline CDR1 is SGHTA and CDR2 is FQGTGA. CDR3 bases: TGTGCCAGCAGCTTTTCCGGGACTAGTCCTCCTAATGAGCAGTTCTTC. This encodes CASSFSGTSPPNEQFF.

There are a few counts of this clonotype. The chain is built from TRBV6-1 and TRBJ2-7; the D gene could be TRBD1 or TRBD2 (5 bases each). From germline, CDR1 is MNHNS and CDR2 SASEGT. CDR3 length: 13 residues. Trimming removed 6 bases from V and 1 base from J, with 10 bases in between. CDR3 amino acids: CASRSGASYEQYF. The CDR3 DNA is TGTGCCAGCAGATCCGGGGCTTCCTACGAGCAGTACTTC.

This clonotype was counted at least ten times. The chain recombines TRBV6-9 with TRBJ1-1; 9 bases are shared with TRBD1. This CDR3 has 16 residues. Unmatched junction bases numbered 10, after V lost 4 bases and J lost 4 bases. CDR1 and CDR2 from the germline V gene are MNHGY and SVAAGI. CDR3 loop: CASSSLLQGAGTEAFF. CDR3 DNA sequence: TGTGCCAGCAGTTCCCTACTACAGGGGGCTGGCACTGAAGCTTTCTTT.

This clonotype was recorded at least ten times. The CDR3 sequence is CASSPRDRIYEQYF. Written as DNA, the CDR3 is TGTGCCAGCAGCCCCCGGGACAGGATCTACGAGCAGTACTTC. This sequence joins TRBV7-2 and TRBJ2-7, with 8 bases lining up with TRBD1. Germline V gives CDR1 SGHTA, CDR2 FQGNSA. J was trimmed by 3 bases and V by 5 bases; bases with no gene match: 6. The CDR3 has 14 residues.

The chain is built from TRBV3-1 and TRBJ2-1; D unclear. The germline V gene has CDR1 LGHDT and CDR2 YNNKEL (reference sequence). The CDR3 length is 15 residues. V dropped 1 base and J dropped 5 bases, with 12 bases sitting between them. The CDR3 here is CASSQALKSDNEQFF. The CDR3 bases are TGTGCCAGCAGCCAAGCCCTTAAATCGGACAATGAGCAGTTCTTC.

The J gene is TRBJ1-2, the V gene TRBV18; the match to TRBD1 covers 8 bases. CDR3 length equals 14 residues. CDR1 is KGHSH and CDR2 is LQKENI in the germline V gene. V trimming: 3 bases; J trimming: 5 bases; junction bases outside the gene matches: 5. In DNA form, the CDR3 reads TGTGCCAGCTCACCGACAGGGGATGGATATGGCTACACCTTC. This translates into CASSPTGDGYGYTF.

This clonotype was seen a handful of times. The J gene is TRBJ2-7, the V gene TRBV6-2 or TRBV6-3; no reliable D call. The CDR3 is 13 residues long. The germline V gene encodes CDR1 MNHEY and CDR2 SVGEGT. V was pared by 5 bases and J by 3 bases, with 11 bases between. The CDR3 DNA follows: TGTGCCAGCAGTCCGGGCTGGGTCTACGAGCAGTACTTC. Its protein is CASSPGWVYEQYF.

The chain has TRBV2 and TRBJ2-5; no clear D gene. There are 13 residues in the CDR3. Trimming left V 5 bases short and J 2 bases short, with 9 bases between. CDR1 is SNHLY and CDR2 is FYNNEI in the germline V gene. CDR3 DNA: TGTGCCAGCAGTTTAAACACGCAAGAGACCCAGTACTTC. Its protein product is CASSLNTQETQYF.

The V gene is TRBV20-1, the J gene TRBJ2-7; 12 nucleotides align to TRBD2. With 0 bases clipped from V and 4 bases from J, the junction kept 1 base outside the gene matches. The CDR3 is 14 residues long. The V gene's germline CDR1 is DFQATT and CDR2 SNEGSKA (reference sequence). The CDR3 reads CSARDTSGRYEQYF. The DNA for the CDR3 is TGCAGTGCTAGAGATACTAGCGGGAGGTACGAGCAGTACTTC.